This TCR beta chain was identified in a study of cytomegalovirus exposure and HLA in healthy donors. Study results and caveats: Productive status was seen about 87% or about 30% of the time for most TCR beta V segments in an earlier analysis. Later, an analysis found that common viral pathogens appeared to be linked with several of the most significant clusters.

Trimming removed 4 bases from V and 7 bases from J; junction bases left unmatched: 6. The CDR3 is made up of 17 amino acids. Per germline, CDR1 SGHVS and CDR2 FQNEAQ. With respect to this clone: Its matching antigen is unknown.

The study ran its PCR with 60 Vbeta and 13 Jbeta primers. Only in-frame clones appear in the TCRdb table, and some are missing; sequencing was by immunoSEQ multiplex PCR. Among some 150,000 clones, around 73% were seen once, and the ten largest hold about an eighth. The chain recombines TRBV7-8 with TRBJ2-2; 16 nucleotides align to TRBD2. The specimen was PBMCs. The clonotype comes from a human donor in good health. The CDR3 sequence: CASSSGTSGRAVGELFF. In nucleotides, the CDR3 is TGTGCCAGCAGCTCAGGGACTAGCGGGAGGGCCGTCGGGGAGCTGTTTTTT.